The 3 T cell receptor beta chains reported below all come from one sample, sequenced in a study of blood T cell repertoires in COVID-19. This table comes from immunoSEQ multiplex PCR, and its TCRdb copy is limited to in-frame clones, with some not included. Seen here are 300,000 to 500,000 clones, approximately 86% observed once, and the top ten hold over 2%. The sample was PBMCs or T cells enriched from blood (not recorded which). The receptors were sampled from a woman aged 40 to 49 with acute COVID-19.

CDR3 loop: CASSLGLTGGAGTLSGYTF. CDR3 nucleotide sequence: TGCGCCAGCAGCTTGGGCCTGACAGGGGGCGCGGGGACTTTATCCGGCTACACCTTC. V is TRBV5-1 and J is TRBJ1-2, with 10 positions matching TRBD1. Germline V gene data show CDR1 as SGHRS and CDR2 as YFSETQ. V gave up 0 bases and J gave up 8 bases; unmatched junction bases: 19. This CDR3 contains 19 residues.

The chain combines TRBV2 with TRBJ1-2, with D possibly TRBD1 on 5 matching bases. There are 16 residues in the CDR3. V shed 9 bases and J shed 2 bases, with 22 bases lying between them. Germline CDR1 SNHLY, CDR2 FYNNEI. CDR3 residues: CASTTGGGVYNYGYTF. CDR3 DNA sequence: TGTGCCAGTACCACCGGGGGAGGGGTATACAACTATGGCTACACCTTC.

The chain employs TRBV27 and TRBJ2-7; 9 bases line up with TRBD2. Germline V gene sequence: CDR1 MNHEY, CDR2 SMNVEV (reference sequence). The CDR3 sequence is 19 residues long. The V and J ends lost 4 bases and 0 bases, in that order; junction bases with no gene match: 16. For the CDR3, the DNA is TGTGCCAGCAGTTCTAAGGGGGGTAGAACTAGCGGGCTCTCCTACGAGCAGTACTTC. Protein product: CASSSKGGRTSGLSYEQYF.